In its sample, the clone carrying this TCR beta chain was seen a few times. Its target is not known. This entry is derived from a study of T-cell memory formation after mild COVID-19. Points from the study as a whole: There was a balanced CD4/CD8 profile in clones contracting day 15 to 85, and later expanders leaned CD4+. The authors left the SARS-CoV-2 specificity of second-wave clones peaking on day 37 unconfirmed. Mainly in CM and EM were contracting CD4+ clones; CD8+ were in EMRA.

TCR alpha and TCR beta cDNA libraries carrying sample barcodes and UMIs came from 5'RACE with constant-segment primers. TCRdb used MiXCR to reprocess the 5' RACE reads, holding one entry per CDR3 protein. The sample records about 82,000 distinct CDR3 sequences, 9.5% to 15% being singletons. The CDR3 is 15 residues long. V was cut by 0 bases and J by 7 bases, with 15 bases left in between. Germline V gene data show CDR1 as SEHNR and CDR2 as FQNEAQ (reference sequence). Material: PBMCs or a T cell subset sorted from them (not recorded which). The source of this sequence is a young man who had mild COVID-19 (a few samples of this study predate the infection). Cell type and time point are not known. This chain connects TRBV7-9 to TRBJ1-2; D is possibly TRBD1 (5 bases). CDR3 loop: CASSLANRPWSGYTF. In DNA, the CDR3 is TGTGCCAGCAGCTTAGCGAACAGGCCCTGGAGTGGCTACACCTTC.